Presented here are 29 T cell receptor beta chains from one specimen sequenced in a study of shared clonotypes between healthy human individuals. The repertoire was sequenced with immunoSEQ multiplex PCR; TCRdb's copy has only in-frame clones and lacks some. This sample carries about 600,000 clones, about 96% of them seen once, and the ten largest clones take 0.057%. Sequencing was carried out using naive CD4+ T cells sorted from blood. The subset denotes: CD45RA+ positively selected. These receptors all stem from a woman in her thirties in good health.

The CDR3 here is CASSAFNGEANEKLFF. The CDR3 DNA is TGTGCCAGCAGCGCCTTTAACGGGGAGGCTAATGAAAAACTGTTTTTT. The gene calls are TRBV9 and TRBJ1-4; D is unclear. The CDR3 sequence is 16 residues long. The V end lost 3 bases, the J end lost 3 bases, and 15 bases lay between the germline ends. Germline CDR1 and CDR2: SGDLS and YYNGEE. Filled out from reference TRBV9 and TRBJ1-4, the complete variable domain reads DSGVTQTPKHLITATGQRVTLRCSPRSGDLSVYWYQQSLDQGLQFLIQYYNGEERAKGNILERFSAQQFPDLHSELNLSSLELGDSALYFCASSAFNGEANEKLFFGSGTQLSVL.

This chain connects TRBV5-1 to TRBJ1-2, with D possibly TRBD1 on 5 matching bases. Trimming removed 5 bases at V and 8 bases at J, with 19 bases between. Germline V lookup: CDR1 SGHRS, CDR2 YFSETQ. The CDR3 has 14 residues. CDR3 sequence reads: CASSTSPGGEGYTF. The CDR3 DNA follows: TGCGCCAGCAGTACATCTCCCGGGGGAGAGGGCTACACCTTC.

The chain joins TRBV5-1 to TRBJ1-2; the D is unclear. This CDR3 is built from 19 residues. V lost 0 bases and J 5 bases, leaving 26 bases between the germline ends. CDR1 is SGHRS and CDR2 is YFSETQ in the germline V gene. The CDR3 DNA sequence: TGCGCCAGCAGCTTGGCCTTCGGGGAGAATCTCCTTTTTGGGTATGGCTACACCTTC. Amino acid sequence: CASSLAFGENLLFGYGYTF.

The chain has TRBV29-1 and TRBJ1-2; TRBD1 matches at 7 bases. The CDR3 is made up of 16 amino acids. The trim removed 4 bases at V and 6 bases at J, leaving 17 bases unmatched. Germline values: CDR1 SQVTM, CDR2 ANQGSEA. In DNA form, the CDR3 reads TGCAGCGTTGGGGGTGTGGCAGGGGGATATTCTCATGGCTACACCTTC. It codes for CSVGGVAGGYSHGYTF.

In its sample, this clone was seen once. The chain combines TRBV6-1 with TRBJ2-3, with TRBD2 identical over 9 bases. The germline V gene has CDR1 MNHNS and CDR2 SASEGT. The CDR3 spans 18 residues. Trimming cost V 2 bases and J 4 bases; bases outside gene matches: 13. The DNA for the CDR3 is TGTGCCAGCAGTGAATGGGGGGGGTCTAGCGGGATTCCAGATACGCAGTATTTT. It yields the protein CASSEWGGSSGIPDTQYF.

The chain uses TRBV28 and TRBJ2-1, with 8 bases lining up with TRBD2. CDR1 and CDR2 from the germline V gene are MDHEN and SYDVKM. The J segment lost 8 bases and the V segment lost 6 bases, leaving 9 bases of the junction unmatched. CDR3 length: 14 residues. CDR3 residues: CASSAGGGWHEQFF. As DNA, the CDR3 is TGTGCCAGCAGCGCCGGCGGGGGGTGGCATGAGCAGTTCTTC.

The chain employs TRBV27 and TRBJ2-7; D call uncertain. V was pared by 6 bases and J by 4 bases, with 13 bases between. CDR1 is MNHEY, CDR2 SMNVEV, per germline (reference sequence). This CDR3 spans 13 amino acids. CDR3 in DNA: TGTGCCAGCAGCCAAAACGGACCTTACGAGCAGTACTTC. Residues: CASSQNGPYEQYF.

The table lists this clone with a count of one. The V and J genes are TRBV6-1 and TRBJ2-3; 7 bases fit TRBD1. V lost 4 bases to trimming and J lost 5 bases; unmatched junction nucleotides: 9. The CDR3 is made up of 15 amino acids. CDR1 is MNHNS, CDR2 SASEGT, per germline. CDR3 nucleotides: TGTGCCAGCAGTGTACAACAGGGGTATATAGATACGCAGTATTTT. Protein: CASSVQQGYIDTQYF.

The rearrangement joins TRBV6-6 to TRBJ1-5; 9 nucleotides line up with TRBD1. The J segment lost 6 bases and the V segment lost 5 bases, leaving 5 bases of the junction unmatched. The CDR3 covers 14 residues. Germline V gene data show CDR1 as MNHNY and CDR2 as SVGAGI (reference sequence). The CDR3 spells CASSPGQGSQPQHF. The CDR3 DNA follows: TGTGCCAGCAGTCCGGGACAGGGTTCTCAGCCCCAGCATTTT.

V gene TRBV19 combines with J gene TRBJ1-5; D uncertain. V lost 0 bases, J lost 5 bases, and 11 bases lay in between. The CDR3 runs to 15 residues. Germline V lookup: CDR1 LNHDA, CDR2 SQIVND (reference sequence). For the CDR3, the DNA is TGTGCCAGTAGTATAGAACACCTTAGGCATCAGCCCCAGCATTTT. This encodes CASSIEHLRHQPQHF.

The genes are TRBV7-9 and TRBJ2-2, with D maybe TRBD2 (6 bases). V shed 5 bases and J shed 1 base, with 14 bases lying between them. The CDR3 has 16 amino acids. The germline V gene has CDR1 SEHNR and CDR2 FQNEAQ (reference sequence). CDR3 nucleotides: TGTGCCAGCAGCCCCCTAGGAGGGAGGAACACCGGGGAGCTGTTTTTT. Its translation is CASSPLGGRNTGELFF.

V is TRBV6-6 and J is TRBJ1-2; D perhaps matches TRBD1 (6 bases). The CDR3 loop spans 13 amino acids. Trimming took 5 bases from V and 7 from J, leaving 14 bases between them. Germline CDR1 reads MNHNY; CDR2 reads SVGAGI (reference sequence). Written as DNA, the CDR3 is TGTGCCAGCAGTCCACAGGGTTTCTCTGGCTACACCTTC. Its translation is CASSPQGFSGYTF.

This chain joins TRBV27 and TRBJ1-1, with D possibly being TRBD1 (5 bases). This CDR3 contains 13 residues. Germline V lookup: CDR1 MNHEY, CDR2 SMNVEV (reference sequence). V lost 7 bases, J lost 3 bases, and 12 bases lay in between. CDR3 sequence (DNA): TGTGCCAGCAATCGGGGCAAATACACTGAAGCTTTCTTT. It yields the protein CASNRGKYTEAFF.

J is TRBJ1-3 and V is TRBV19; maybe TRBD1 (5 bases). The CDR3 totals 20 residues. CDR1 and CDR2 (germline): LNHDA, SQIVND (reference sequence). Trimming removed 7 bases at V and 4 bases at J, with 32 bases between. CDR3 nucleotides: TGTGCCAGTATGGGCCCAGGGTGGGACTCCGGGAGTGGTTACGGAAACACCATATATTTT. Translated, it gives CASMGPGWDSGSGYGNTIYF.

This chain joins TRBV2 and TRBJ2-3, with 9 bases lining up with TRBD2. CDR1 is SNHLY and CDR2 is FYNNEI in the germline V gene. Trimming cost V 8 bases and J 0 bases; bases outside gene matches: 6. The CDR3 extends over 15 amino acids. The CDR3 coding sequence is TGTGCCAGCTCGACTAGCGGACCGAGCACAGATACGCAGTATTTT. Protein: CASSTSGPSTDTQYF.

J is TRBJ1-2 and V is TRBV2; 7 bases align to TRBD1. Looked up from germline, CDR1 is SNHLY and CDR2 is FYNNEI. There are 14 residues in the CDR3. V was pared by 10 bases and J by 8 bases, with 16 bases of the junction left unmatched. The CDR3 protein is CAIDAGAAGGGYTF. The CDR3 nucleotides read TGTGCCATAGACGCAGGGGCCGCAGGGGGAGGCTACACCTTC.

The CDR3 region is CASSFSGHNYEQYF. The CDR3 nucleotides are TGTGCCAGCAGCTTCTCGGGACACAACTACGAGCAGTACTTC. This chain uses TRBV11-1 with TRBJ2-7; perhaps TRBD1 as D (6 bases). Germline V gene sequence: CDR1 SGHAT, CDR2 FQDESV (reference sequence). The CDR3 is made up of 14 amino acids. Deletions cut 3 bases from V and 3 bases from J, with 12 bases between.

The rearrangement uses TRBV7-9 and TRBJ2-3; 11 nucleotides agree with TRBD2. The CDR3 has 16 amino acids. The germline gives CDR1 SEHNR, CDR2 FQNEAQ (reference sequence). The junction had 4 bases not matched to a gene; V was cut back by 5 bases and J by 0 bases. The CDR3 DNA reads TGTGCCAGCAGCCCAAGGACTAGCGGGAGCACAGATACGCAGTATTTT. Protein sequence: CASSPRTSGSTDTQYF.

The chain uses TRBV6-1 and TRBJ1-5, with TRBD1 identical over 7 bases. Germline CDR1 MNHNS, CDR2 SASEGT. J was trimmed by 5 bases and V by 3 bases; bases with no gene match: 1. CDR3 size: 13 residues. The CDR3 loop is CASSETGYQPQHF. In nucleotides, the CDR3 is TGTGCCAGCAGTGAGACAGGGTATCAGCCCCAGCATTTT.

This clone was counted a single time. This rearrangement joins TRBV27 to TRBJ1-2; D remains unclear. CDR3 length equals 13 residues. V dropped 5 bases and J dropped 7 bases, with 14 bases sitting between them. Per germline, CDR1 MNHEY and CDR2 SMNVEV (reference sequence). DNA of the CDR3: TGTGCCAGCAGTCGTTTACCCTCGGCTGGCTACACCTTC. Amino acid sequence: CASSRLPSAGYTF.

This chain connects TRBV27 to TRBJ2-3; D is ambiguous. With 1 base removed from V and 4 bases from J, the gap between germline ends came to 6 bases. Germline assignment: CDR1 MNHEY and CDR2 SMNVEV (reference sequence). The CDR3 contains 13 residues. CDR3 in DNA: TGTGCCAGCAGTTTATATTGGGCAGATACGCAGTATTTT. Protein sequence: CASSLYWADTQYF.

The rearrangement joins TRBV7-9 to TRBJ1-2; 8 nucleotides align to TRBD1. V lost 1 base and J lost 7; bases outside the gene matches: 8. Germline CDR1 is SEHNR and CDR2 is FQNEAQ (reference sequence). The CDR3 length is 15 residues. This CDR3 reads CASSLVVQGAGGYTF. DNA for the CDR3: TGTGCCAGCAGCTTAGTTGTCCAGGGGGCCGGTGGCTACACCTTC. The full variable domain, with the rest looked up from reference TRBV7-9 and TRBJ1-2, is DTGVSQNPRHKITKRGQNVTFRCDPISEHNRLYWYRQTLGQGPEFLTYFQNEAQLEKSRLLSDRFSAERPKGSFSTLEIQRTEQGDSAMYLCASSLVVQGAGGYTFGSGTRLTVV.

V gene TRBV30 combines with J gene TRBJ1-1; 10 bases match TRBD1. Germline V gives CDR1 GTSNPN, CDR2 SVGIG (reference sequence). The CDR3 extends over 10 amino acids. V gave up 4 bases and J gave up 11 bases; unmatched junction bases: 1. This chain's CDR3 is CAWMGQGAFF. The CDR3 bases are TGTGCCTGGATGGGACAGGGGGCTTTCTTT.

The chain has TRBV6-5 and TRBJ2-7, with 12 bases aligning to TRBD1. Germline V CDR1 and CDR2: MNHEY, SVGAGI. The ends lost 0 bases at V and 5 bases at J; junction bases unmatched: 5. The CDR3 is 16 residues long. DNA for the CDR3: TGTGCCAGCAGTTACTCGTTGGGACAGGGGGCCAACGAGCAGTACTTC. Amino acid sequence: CASSYSLGQGANEQYF.

This chain connects TRBV6-1 to TRBJ2-5, with TRBD2 matching 7 bases. The CDR3 is made up of 15 amino acids. V shed 2 bases and J 2 bases; nucleotides not matched to a gene: 5. From germline, CDR1 is MNHNS and CDR2 SASEGT. The CDR3 loop reads CASSEMTAGQETQYF. DNA for the CDR3: TGTGCCAGCAGTGAAATGACAGCGGGACAAGAGACCCAGTACTTC.

The V call is TRBV5-6, the J call TRBJ2-1; TRBD2 aligns across 9 bases. The CDR3 covers 16 residues. The J segment lost 6 bases and the V segment lost 1 base, leaving 8 bases of the junction unmatched. CDR1 and CDR2 from the germline V gene are SGHDT and YYEEEE. This CDR3 is CASSLISGGLGNEQFF. The DNA of the CDR3 is TGTGCCAGCAGCTTGATTAGCGGGGGCCTGGGCAATGAGCAGTTCTTC.

This chain uses TRBV7-2 with TRBJ2-7, with a possible D match to TRBD1 (5 bases). The germline V and J ends were trimmed by 5 bases and 0 bases, with 11 bases remaining between them. The CDR3 sequence is 14 residues long. Germline values: CDR1 SGHTA, CDR2 FQGNSA. The CDR3 protein is CASSDQTDSYEQYF. In DNA form, the CDR3 reads TGTGCCAGCAGCGATCAGACAGACTCCTACGAGCAGTACTTC.

This chain connects TRBV10-1 to TRBJ1-1; possible D gene TRBD1, 6 bases. The ends were cut back, 3 bases at V and 3 bases at J, with 14 bases in the middle. Germline V gene data show CDR1 as WNHNN and CDR2 as SYGVQD (reference sequence). The CDR3 contains 15 residues. The CDR3 nucleotides are TGCGCCAGCAGTGAATTTACAGGGTGGCACACTGAAGCTTTCTTT. It translates to CASSEFTGWHTEAFF.

The V call is TRBV10-3, the J call TRBJ2-3; no reliable D call. This CDR3 region has 14 residues. Deletions cut 3 bases from V and 0 bases from J, with 7 bases between. Germline V gene lookup returns CDR1 ENHRY and CDR2 SYGVKD. The CDR3 DNA follows: TGTGCCATCAGTGAAGGATACAGCACAGATACGCAGTATTTT. This codes for CAISEGYSTDTQYF.